The rows below give T cell receptor beta chains drawn from one sample of a study of regulatory T cells in long-lasting Graves disease. TCRdb reprocessed the multiplex PCR reads via MiXCR and lists one record per CDR3 protein. In the table there are about 560,000 distinct CDR3 sequences, 15% to 20% of which are singletons. The same data also went into a second study, on T cells in Graves' hyperthyroidism and ophthalmopathy.

The sequenced sample was peripheral blood mononuclear cells (PBMCs), obtained at new diagnosis, from a patient treated with antithyroid drugs. The receptor source for this set is a man between 18 and 35 years old with Graves disease. Both conserved end residues are trimmed from each CDR3.

v_call: TRBV28; cdr3_aa: ASSFRFREGEQF
v_call: TRBV24-1; cdr3_aa: ATSESSLAGGSLYGYT
v_call: TRBV10-3; cdr3_aa: AISEGTGNTEAF
v_call: TRBV2; cdr3_aa: ASSQRVVYNEQF
v_call: TRBV11-2; cdr3_aa: ASSLDLTGMGNEQF
v_call: TRBV3-1; cdr3_aa: ASSRTGGNTEAF
v_call: TRBV10-3; cdr3_aa: AISPGGGTTYEQY
v_call: TRBV20-1; cdr3_aa: SARGGGTGSRSNQPQH
v_call: TRBV20-1; cdr3_aa: SARDPLEETQY
v_call: TRBV20-1; cdr3_aa: MTEGTGENGYT
v_call: TRBV27; cdr3_aa: ASSPTSGRWNEQF
v_call: TRBV20-1; cdr3_aa: SHRMGFRSYNEQF
v_call: TRBV30; cdr3_aa: AWITGAYEQY
v_call: TRBV7-9; cdr3_aa: ASSASGREYEQY
v_call: TRBV12-3/TRBV12-4; cdr3_aa: ASRHREGNEKLF
v_call: TRBV12-3/TRBV12-4; cdr3_aa: ASSSSPIATNEKLF
v_call: TRBV9; cdr3_aa: ASTGWTSPDTQY
v_call: TRBV5-1; cdr3_aa: ASSPGQGIGGYT
v_call: TRBV11-2; cdr3_aa: ASSLERTGTNEQF
v_call: TRBV12-3/TRBV12-4; cdr3_aa: ASSLLGVGKETQY
v_call: TRBV28; cdr3_aa: ASSLGMGPSSGRANTQY
v_call: TRBV28; cdr3_aa: ASSLGVYSNQPQH
v_call: TRBV5-5; cdr3_aa: ASSLVLAVTDTQY
v_call: TRBV27; cdr3_aa: ASSFIPLAGVGNEQF
v_call: TRBV28; cdr3_aa: ASSLTGDGYT
v_call: TRBV5-1; cdr3_aa: ASSRGTGTGDWEQY
v_call: TRBV11-2; cdr3_aa: ASSEGWRRADTQY
v_call: TRBV3-1; cdr3_aa: ASSTTTSGRSTDTQY
v_call: TRBV27; cdr3_aa: ASSLFADPSTEAF
v_call: TRBV20-1; cdr3_aa: SAKGGGGLSEQF
v_call: TRBV29-1; cdr3_aa: SVYLTGGETQY
v_call: TRBV9; cdr3_aa: ASSVGGLQETQY
v_call: TRBV28; cdr3_aa: ASSPRTAGGTGELF
v_call: TRBV7-2; cdr3_aa: ASSVTGTGALKTQY
v_call: TRBV28; cdr3_aa: ASSLLTQGEAF
v_call: TRBV19; cdr3_aa: ASIGELNTEAF
v_call: TRBV12-3/TRBV12-4; cdr3_aa: ASTGGTSSDGYT
v_call: TRBV19; cdr3_aa: ASSIGRGVGNQPQH
v_call: TRBV11-3; cdr3_aa: ASSLDQRLALDEQF
v_call: TRBV12-3/TRBV12-4; cdr3_aa: ASSNVLYGYT
v_call: TRBV3-1; cdr3_aa: ASSLRDLNTEAF
v_call: TRBV20-1; cdr3_aa: SAPTNRASYEQY
v_call: TRBV5-1; cdr3_aa: ASSPGQGTGNTIY
v_call: TRBV6-5; cdr3_aa: ASSFSGSFYEQY
v_call: TRBV6-1; cdr3_aa: ASSGGQGAQTGELF
v_call: TRBV5-1; cdr3_aa: ASSPQGPEAF
v_call: TRBV9; cdr3_aa: ASSGGLAVMETQY
v_call: TRBV5-1; cdr3_aa: ASSLVTEAEAF
v_call: TRBV3-1; cdr3_aa: ASSQVHEQF
v_call: TRBV12-3/TRBV12-4; cdr3_aa: ASSFRGPNTEAF
v_call: TRBV7-2; cdr3_aa: ASSLFAVETQY
v_call: TRBV6-1; cdr3_aa: ASKIRQETQY
v_call: TRBV20-1; cdr3_aa: SAYTGATNEKLF
v_call: TRBV5-5; cdr3_aa: ASSFTKGGREGYT
v_call: TRBV5-1; cdr3_aa: ASSLATSAWDEQF
v_call: TRBV13; cdr3_aa: ASSMTRGEQY
v_call: TRBV25-1; cdr3_aa: ASSASGQRNTEAF